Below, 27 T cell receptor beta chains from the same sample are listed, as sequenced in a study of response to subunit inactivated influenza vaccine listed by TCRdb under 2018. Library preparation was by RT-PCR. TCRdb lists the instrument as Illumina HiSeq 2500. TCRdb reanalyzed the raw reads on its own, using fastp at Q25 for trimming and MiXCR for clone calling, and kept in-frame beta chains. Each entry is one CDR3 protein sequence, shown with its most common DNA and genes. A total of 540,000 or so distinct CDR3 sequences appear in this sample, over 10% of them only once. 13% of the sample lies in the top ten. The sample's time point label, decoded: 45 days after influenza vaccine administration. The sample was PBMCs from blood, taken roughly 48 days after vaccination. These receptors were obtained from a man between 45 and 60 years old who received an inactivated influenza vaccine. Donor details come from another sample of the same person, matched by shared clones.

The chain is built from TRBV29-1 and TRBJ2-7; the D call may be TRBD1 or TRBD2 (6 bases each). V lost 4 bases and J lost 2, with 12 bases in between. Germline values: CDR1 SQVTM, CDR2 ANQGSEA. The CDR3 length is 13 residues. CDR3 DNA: TGCAGCGTTGGGAGGGGGGAGACCTACGAGCAGTACTTC. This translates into CSVGRGETYEQYF.

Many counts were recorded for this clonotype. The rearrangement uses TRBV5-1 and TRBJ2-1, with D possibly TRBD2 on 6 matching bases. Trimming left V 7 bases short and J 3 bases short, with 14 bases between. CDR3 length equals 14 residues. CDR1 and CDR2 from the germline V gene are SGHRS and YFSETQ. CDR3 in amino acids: CASRRDSDYNEQFF. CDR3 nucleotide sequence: TGCGCCAGCCGCCGGGACTCCGACTACAATGAGCAGTTCTTC.

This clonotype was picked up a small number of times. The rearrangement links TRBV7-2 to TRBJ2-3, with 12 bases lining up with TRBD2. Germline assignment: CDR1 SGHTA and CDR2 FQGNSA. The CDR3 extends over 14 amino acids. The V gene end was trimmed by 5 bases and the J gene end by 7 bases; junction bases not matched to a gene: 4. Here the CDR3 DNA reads TGTGCCAGCAGCGGACTAGCGGGGTTTTATACGCAGTATTTT. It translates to CASSGLAGFYTQYF.

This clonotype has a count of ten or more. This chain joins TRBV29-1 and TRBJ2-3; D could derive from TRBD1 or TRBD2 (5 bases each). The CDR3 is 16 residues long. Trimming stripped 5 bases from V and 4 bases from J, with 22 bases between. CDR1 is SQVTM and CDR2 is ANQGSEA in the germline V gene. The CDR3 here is CSVLAGWGFSSDTQYF. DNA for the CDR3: TGCAGCGTTCTGGCGGGCTGGGGGTTCTCGTCAGATACGCAGTATTTT.

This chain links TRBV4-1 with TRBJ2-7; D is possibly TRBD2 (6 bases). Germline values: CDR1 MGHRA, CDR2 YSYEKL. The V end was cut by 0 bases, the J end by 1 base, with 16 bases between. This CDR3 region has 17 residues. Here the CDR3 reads CASSQDRPGTASYEQYF. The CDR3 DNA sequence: TGCGCCAGCAGCCAAGACCGTCCGGGGACTGCTTCCTACGAGCAGTACTTC.

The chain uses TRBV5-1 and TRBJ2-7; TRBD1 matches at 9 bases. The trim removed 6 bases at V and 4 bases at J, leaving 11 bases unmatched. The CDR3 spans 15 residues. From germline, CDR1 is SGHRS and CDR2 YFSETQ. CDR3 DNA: TGCGCCAGCAATCACGGGACAGGGCCCCTTTACGAGCAGTACTTC. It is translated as CASNHGTGPLYEQYF.

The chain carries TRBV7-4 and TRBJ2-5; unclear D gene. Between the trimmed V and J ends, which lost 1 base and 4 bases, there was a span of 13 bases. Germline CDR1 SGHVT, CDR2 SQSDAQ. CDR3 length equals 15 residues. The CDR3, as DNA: TGTGCCAGCAGCTTAGAGGGCAATCCGGGAGAGACCCAGTACTTC. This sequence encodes CASSLEGNPGETQYF.

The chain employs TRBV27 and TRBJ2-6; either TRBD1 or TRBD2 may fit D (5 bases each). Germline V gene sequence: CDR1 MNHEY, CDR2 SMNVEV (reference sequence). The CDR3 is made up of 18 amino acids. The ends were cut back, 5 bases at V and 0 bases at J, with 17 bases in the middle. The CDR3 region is CASSPTGTVYSGANVLTF. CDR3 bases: TGTGCCAGCAGTCCCACCGGGACGGTCTACTCTGGGGCCAACGTCCTGACTTTC. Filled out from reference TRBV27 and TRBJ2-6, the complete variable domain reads EAQVTQNPRYLITVTGKKLTVTCSQNMNHEYMSWYRQDPGLGLRQIYYSMNVEVTDKGDVPEGYKVSRKEKRNFPLILESPSPNQTSLYFCASSPTGTVYSGANVLTFGAGSRLTVL.

The CDR3 DNA is TGTGCCAGCAGCCAACAGGGTCTAGCCTACGAGCAGTACTTC. Residues: CASSQQGLAYEQYF. This chain uses TRBV3-1 with TRBJ2-7, with D maybe TRBD1 (5 bases). CDR3 length: 14 amino acids. V was trimmed by 2 bases and J by 2 bases, leaving 10 bases between them. CDR1 and CDR2 (germline): LGHDT, YNNKEL (reference sequence).

CDR3 in amino acids: CASSLSPLTGPDTEAFF. In nucleotides, the CDR3 is TGTGCCAGCAGTTTATCACCTTTGACAGGCCCGGACACTGAAGCTTTCTTT. This chain connects TRBV6-5 to TRBJ1-1; D possibly corresponds to TRBD1 (6 bases). Germline loops: CDR1 MNHEY, CDR2 SVGAGI. This CDR3 has 17 residues. V dropped 4 bases and J dropped 3 bases, with 21 bases sitting between them.

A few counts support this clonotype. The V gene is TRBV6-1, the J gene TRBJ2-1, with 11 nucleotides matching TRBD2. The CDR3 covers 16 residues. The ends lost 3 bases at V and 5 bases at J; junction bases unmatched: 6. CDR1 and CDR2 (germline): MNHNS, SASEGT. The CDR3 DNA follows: TGTGCCAGCAGTGACCCCGGGACTAGCGGAAACAATGAGCAGTTCTTC. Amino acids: CASSDPGTSGNNEQFF.

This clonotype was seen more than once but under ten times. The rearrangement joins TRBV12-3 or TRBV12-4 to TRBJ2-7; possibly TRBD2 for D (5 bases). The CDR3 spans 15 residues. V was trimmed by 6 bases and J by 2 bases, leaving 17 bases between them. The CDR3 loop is CASSHPLDLTYEQYF. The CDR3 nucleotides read TGTGCCAGCAGCCACCCCTTGGACTTAACCTACGAGCAGTACTTC.

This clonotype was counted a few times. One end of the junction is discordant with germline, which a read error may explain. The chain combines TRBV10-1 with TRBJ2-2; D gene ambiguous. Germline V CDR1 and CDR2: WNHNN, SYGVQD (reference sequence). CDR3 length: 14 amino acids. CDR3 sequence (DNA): TGCGCCAGCAGGGAGTTCGAGAACACCGGGGAGCTGTTTTTT. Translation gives CASREFENTGELFF.

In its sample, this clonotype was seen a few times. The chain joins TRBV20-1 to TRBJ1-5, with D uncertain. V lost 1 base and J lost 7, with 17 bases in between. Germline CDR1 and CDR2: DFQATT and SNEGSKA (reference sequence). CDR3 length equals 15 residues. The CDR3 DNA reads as TGCAGTGCTAGAGTTGGCCCCAGTATTGGCCAGCCCCAGCATTTT. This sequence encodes CSARVGPSIGQPQHF.

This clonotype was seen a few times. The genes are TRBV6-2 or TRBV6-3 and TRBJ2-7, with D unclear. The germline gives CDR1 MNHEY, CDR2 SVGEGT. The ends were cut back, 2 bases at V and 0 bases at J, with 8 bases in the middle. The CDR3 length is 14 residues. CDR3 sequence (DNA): TGTGCCAGCAGTTACGGTCCCAGCTCCTACGAGCAGTACTTC. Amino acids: CASSYGPSSYEQYF.

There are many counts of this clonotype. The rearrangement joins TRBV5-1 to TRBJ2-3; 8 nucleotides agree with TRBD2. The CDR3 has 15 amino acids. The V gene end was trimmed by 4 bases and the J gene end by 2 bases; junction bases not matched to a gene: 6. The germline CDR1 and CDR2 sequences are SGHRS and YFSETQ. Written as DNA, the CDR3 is TGCGCCAGCAGCCCTACTAGCGGCCCCACAGATACGCAGTATTTT. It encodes CASSPTSGPTDTQYF. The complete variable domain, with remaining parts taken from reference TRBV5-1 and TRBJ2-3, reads KAGVTQTPRYLIKTRGQQVTLSCSPISGHRSVSWYQQTPGQGLQFLFEYFSETQRNKGNFPGRFSGRQFSNSRSEMNVSTLELGDSALYLCASSPTSGPTDTQYFGPGTRLTVL.

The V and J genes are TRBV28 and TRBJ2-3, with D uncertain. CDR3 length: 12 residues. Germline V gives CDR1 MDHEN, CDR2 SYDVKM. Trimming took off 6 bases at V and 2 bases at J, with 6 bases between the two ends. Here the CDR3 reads CASRLTTDTQYF. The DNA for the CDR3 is TGTGCCAGCAGGCTTACCACAGATACGCAGTATTTT.

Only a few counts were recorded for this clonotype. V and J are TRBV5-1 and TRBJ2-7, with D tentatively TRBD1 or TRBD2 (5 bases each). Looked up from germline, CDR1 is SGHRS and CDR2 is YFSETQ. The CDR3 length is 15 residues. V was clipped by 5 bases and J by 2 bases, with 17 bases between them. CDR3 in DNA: TGCGCCAGCAGATCCTCCGGGACCGCCGCCTACGAGCAGTACTTC. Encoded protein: CASRSSGTAAYEQYF.

In DNA, the CDR3 is TGTGCCAGCACCGGACTAGCGGGAGTTTTCGACGGGGAGCTGTTTTTT. Translating gives CASTGLAGVFDGELFF. The chain couples TRBV28 to TRBJ2-2, with 13 nucleotides matching TRBD2. V trimming: 7 bases; J trimming: 7 bases; junction bases outside the gene matches: 9. CDR1 and CDR2 (germline): MDHEN, SYDVKM. This CDR3 spans 16 amino acids.

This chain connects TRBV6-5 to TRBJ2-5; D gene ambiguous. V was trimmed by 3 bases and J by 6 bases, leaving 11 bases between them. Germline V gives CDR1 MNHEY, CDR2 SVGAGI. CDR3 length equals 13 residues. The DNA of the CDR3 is TGTGCCAGCAGTTATTCAGCCGCGCAGACCCAGTACTTC. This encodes CASSYSAAQTQYF.

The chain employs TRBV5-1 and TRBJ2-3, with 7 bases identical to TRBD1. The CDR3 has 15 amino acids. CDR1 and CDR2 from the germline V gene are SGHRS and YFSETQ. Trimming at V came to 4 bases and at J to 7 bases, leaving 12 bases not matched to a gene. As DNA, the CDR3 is TGCGCCAGCAGCCTGGAGATGACAGGGTTAAATACGCAGTATTTT. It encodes CASSLEMTGLNTQYF.

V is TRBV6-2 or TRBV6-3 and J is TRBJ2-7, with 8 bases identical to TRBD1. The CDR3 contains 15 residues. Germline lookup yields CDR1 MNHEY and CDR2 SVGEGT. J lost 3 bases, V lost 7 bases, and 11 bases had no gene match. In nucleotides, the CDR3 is TGTGCCAGCAACCTACCGGGACAGGCGATCTACGAGCAGTACTTC. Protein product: CASNLPGQAIYEQYF.

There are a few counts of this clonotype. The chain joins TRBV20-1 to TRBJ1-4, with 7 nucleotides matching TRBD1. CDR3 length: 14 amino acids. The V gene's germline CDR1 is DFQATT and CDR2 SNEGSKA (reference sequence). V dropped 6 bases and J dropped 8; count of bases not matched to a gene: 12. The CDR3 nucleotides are TGCAGTGCCCCCGACAGGGAAAGGAGCGAAAAACTGTTTTTT. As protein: CSAPDRERSEKLFF.

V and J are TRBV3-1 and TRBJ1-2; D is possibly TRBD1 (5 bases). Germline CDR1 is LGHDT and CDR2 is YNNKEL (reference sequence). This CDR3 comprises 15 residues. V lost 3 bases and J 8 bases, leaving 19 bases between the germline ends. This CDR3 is CASSHLLEGLGGYTF. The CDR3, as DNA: TGTGCCAGCAGCCACCTTTTAGAGGGGCTTGGAGGCTACACCTTC.

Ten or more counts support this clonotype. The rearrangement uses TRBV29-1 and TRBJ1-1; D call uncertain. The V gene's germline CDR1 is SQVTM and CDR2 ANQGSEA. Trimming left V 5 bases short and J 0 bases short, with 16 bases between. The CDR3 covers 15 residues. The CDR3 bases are TGCAGCGTTATAAACAGTGCGGTCATGAACACTGAAGCTTTCTTT. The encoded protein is CSVINSAVMNTEAFF.

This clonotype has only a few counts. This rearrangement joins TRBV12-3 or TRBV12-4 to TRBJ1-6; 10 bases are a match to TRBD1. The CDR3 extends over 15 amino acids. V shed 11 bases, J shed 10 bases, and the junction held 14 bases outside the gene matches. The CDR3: CASLRARTGGSPLHF. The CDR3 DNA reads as TGTGCCTCATTAAGGGCCCGGACAGGGGGATCACCCCTCCACTTT.

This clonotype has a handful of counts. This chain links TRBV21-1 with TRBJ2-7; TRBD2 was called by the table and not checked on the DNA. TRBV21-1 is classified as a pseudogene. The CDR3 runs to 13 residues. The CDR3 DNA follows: TGTGCCCCAGGGAGGCAGGGATCATACGAGCAGTACTTC. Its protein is CAPGRQGSYEQYF.